The 6 T cell receptor beta chains listed next were all sequenced from one sample in a study of monozygotic twins with cystic fibrosis. Libraries were prepared by immunoSEQ multiplex PCR; TCRdb keeps only in-frame clonotypes and omits some of them. The repertoire holds around 29,000 clones, with around four fifths as singletons. Material: blood. All receptors come from a girl aged 2-10 years with cystic fibrosis.

On this clone: This sample also contains other DNA sequences that code for the same CDR3. The V gene is TRBV5-1, the J gene TRBJ2-5, with 9 positions matching TRBD1. The CDR3 consists of 14 residues. The trim removed 3 bases at V and 5 bases at J, leaving 5 bases unmatched. Germline CDR1 is SGHRS and CDR2 is YFSETQ. This CDR3 reads CASSSGQGEETQYF. CDR3 nucleotide sequence: TGCGCCAGCAGCTCGGGACAGGGAGAGGAGACCCAGTACTTC.

The V and J genes are TRBV28 and TRBJ1-2; D not resolved. Germline V CDR1 and CDR2: MDHEN, SYDVKM. The V and J ends lost 5 bases and 5 bases respectively, with 9 bases between them. CDR3 size: 12 residues. The CDR3 here is CASSLPGYGYTF. As DNA, the CDR3 is TGTGCCAGCAGTCTCCCGGGTTATGGCTACACCTTC.

The chain combines TRBV27 with TRBJ1-1; D is unresolved. Germline V gene sequence: CDR1 MNHEY, CDR2 SMNVEV (reference sequence). V was trimmed by 6 bases and J by 3 bases, leaving 11 bases between them. This CDR3 has 13 residues. The CDR3 sequence: CASRPGVDTEAFF. CDR3 nucleotide sequence: TGTGCCAGCAGACCGGGAGTGGACACTGAAGCTTTCTTT.

V and J are TRBV27 and TRBJ1-1; 9 bases agree with TRBD1. This CDR3 region has 17 residues. Per germline, CDR1 MNHEY and CDR2 SMNVEV (reference sequence). J gave up 5 bases and V 5 bases, and 15 bases lay outside the gene matches. This chain's CDR3 is CASSASGTGRGGTEAFF. DNA for the CDR3: TGTGCCAGCAGTGCGTCCGGGACAGGGCGCGGGGGGACTGAAGCTTTCTTT.

The J gene is TRBJ1-1, the V gene TRBV7-9, with D uncertain. The germline gives CDR1 SEHNR, CDR2 FQNEAQ (reference sequence). V was trimmed by 0 bases and J by 0 bases, leaving 8 bases between them. The CDR3 runs to 15 residues. The CDR3 nucleotides read TGTGCCAGCAGCTTAGCAAAGGGTATGAACACTGAAGCTTTCTTT. Protein: CASSLAKGMNTEAFF.

This clone was observed a single time. The chain carries TRBV19 and TRBJ1-1, with D tentatively TRBD1 (5 bases). Germline-derived CDR1 and CDR2 are LNHDA and SQIVND (reference sequence). Trimming pared 5 bases from V and 3 bases from J, leaving 13 bases between. The CDR3 spans 14 residues. In DNA, the CDR3 is TGTGCCAGTAGTTACGGACAAAGAGACACTGAAGCTTTCTTT. Encoded protein: CASSYGQRDTEAFF.